Listed here are 9 T cell receptor beta chains from one sample, sequenced in a study. TCRdb processed the RT-PCR reads anew with MiXCR; each CDR3 protein has one entry. The sample has hundreds of thousands of distinct CDR3 sequences, 11% to 15% seen once. Sequencing input: memory CD4+ T cells from blood. The receptors here all came from a female donor in good health, serving as a healthy control.

This chain links TRBV11-2 with TRBJ1-3, with D perhaps TRBD1 (5 bases). The germline V gene encodes CDR1 SGHAT and CDR2 FQNNGV. The CDR3 consists of 14 residues. V lost 5 bases to trimming and J lost 4 bases, with 12 bases between them. In nucleotides, the CDR3 is TGTGCCAGCAGCAGGGGCGCGAGCGGAAACACCATATATTTT. It encodes CASSRGASGNTIYF.

The chain recombines TRBV18 with TRBJ2-5; 8 bases fit TRBD2. This CDR3 spans 17 amino acids. With V trimmed by 3 bases and J by 5 bases, 14 bases remained unmatched. Germline assignment: CDR1 KGHSH and CDR2 LQKENI. The CDR3 here is CASSPASGYGSGETQYF. CDR3 nucleotide sequence: TGTGCCAGCTCACCGGCTAGCGGGTACGGATCCGGGGAGACCCAGTACTTC.

This clonotype was picked up many times. The chain combines TRBV20-1 with TRBJ2-3; D may correspond to TRBD1 or TRBD2 (5 bases each). V was cut by 5 bases and J by 0 bases, with 18 bases left in between. CDR1 is DFQATT and CDR2 is SNEGSKA in the germline V gene (reference sequence). The CDR3 is made up of 16 amino acids. The CDR3 sequence is CSAPWNPGLSTDTQYF. CDR3 in DNA: TGCAGTGCTCCCTGGAATCCGGGGCTTAGCACAGATACGCAGTATTTT.

This clonotype was recorded at least ten times. V and J are TRBV29-1 and TRBJ2-1; D gene uncertain. The CDR3 is 13 residues long. V shed 3 bases and J shed 3 bases, with 9 bases lying between them. The germline V gene encodes CDR1 SQVTM and CDR2 ANQGSEA. The CDR3 nucleotides read TGCAGCGTTGAGGCGCCATACTACAATGAGCAGTTCTTC. As protein: CSVEAPYYNEQFF.

V usage is TRBV6-2 or TRBV6-3 and J usage is TRBJ2-2, with D perhaps matching TRBD1 or TRBD2 (5 bases each). V lost 2 bases to trimming and J lost 6 bases, with 16 bases between them. The CDR3 sequence is 16 residues long. CDR1 is MNHEY and CDR2 is SVGEGT in the germline V gene. The CDR3 coding sequence is TGTGCCAGCAGTTACCTTAGGGGACGGGATGCCGGGGAGCTGTTTTTT. Translation: CASSYLRGRDAGELFF.

The sample holds a few counts of this clonotype. V and J are TRBV6-2 or TRBV6-3 and TRBJ2-5; D might be TRBD2 (6 bases). Per the germline V gene, CDR1 is MNHEY and CDR2 is SVGEGT. V gave up 2 bases and J gave up 2 bases, with 12 bases separating them. CDR3 size: 15 residues. The DNA for the CDR3 is TGTGCCAGCAGTTACGGCCCACGGGGGCAAGAGACCCAGTACTTC. Its translation is CASSYGPRGQETQYF.

The table lists this clonotype with many counts. J is TRBJ2-5 and V is TRBV9, with D tentatively TRBD2 (6 bases). In germline, CDR1 is SGDLS, CDR2 YYNGEE. Trimming stripped 0 bases from V and 1 base from J, with 10 bases between. The CDR3 runs 15 residues. The CDR3 sequence is CASSVGRGSQETQYF. CDR3 DNA: TGTGCCAGCAGCGTAGGTCGGGGGTCCCAAGAGACCCAGTACTTC. Full variable domain (rest looked up from reference TRBV9 and TRBJ2-5): DSGVTQTPKHLITATGQRVTLRCSPRSGDLSVYWYQQSLDQGLQFLIQYYNGEERAKGNILERFSAQQFPDLHSELNLSSLELGDSALYFCASSVGRGSQETQYFGPGTRLLVL.

This clonotype was observed a handful of times. The J gene is TRBJ1-3, the V gene TRBV20-1, with D uncertain. V dropped 3 bases and J dropped 4 bases, with 16 bases sitting between them. The CDR3 is 15 amino acids. Germline CDR1 is DFQATT and CDR2 is SNEGSKA (reference sequence). CDR3: CSARLGGNPGNTIYF. The CDR3 region has the DNA TGCAGTGCTAGGCTAGGCGGGAACCCCGGAAACACCATATATTTT.

This clonotype turned up a few times. The chain combines TRBV27 with TRBJ2-5, with D possibly being TRBD2 (7 bases). The CDR3 contains 14 residues. Trimming removed 6 bases from V and 4 bases from J, with 15 bases in between. Germline V gene lookup returns CDR1 MNHEY and CDR2 SMNVEV (reference sequence). The CDR3 sequence: CASSSGGVVETQYF. The CDR3 coding sequence is TGTGCCAGCAGCTCGGGGGGCGTCGTAGAGACCCAGTACTTC.